This T cell receptor (beta chain) was retrieved from a study of T cell repertoires in cytomegalovirus infection. Study overall: As its CMV epitopes, the study selected recently identified HLA-C-restricted and well-studied HLA-B-restricted targets.

Remarks on this clonotype: Its target is not known.

TCRdb passed the reads through MiXCR, listing each CDR3 protein once. The sample has around 230,000 distinct CDR3 sequences, around two fifths seen once. This receptor was taken from a human donor in good health (CMV status not recorded). Some clones in this sample may be carry-over from other donors' samples. The sample was CD8+ T cells from cultured PBMCs, taken from culture after CMV antigen stimulation.

The CDR3 region is CASSSGLAGGDTGELFF. The CDR3 region has the DNA TGTGCCAGCAGCTCGGGACTAGCGGGAGGCGACACCGGGGAGCTGTTTTTT. The chain carries TRBV5-6 and TRBJ2-2, with TRBD2 matching over 15 bases. The trim removed 3 bases at V and 3 bases at J, leaving 3 bases unmatched. Looked up from germline, CDR1 is SGHDT and CDR2 is YYEEEE. CDR3 length equals 17 residues.